One and the same sample provided the 2 T cell receptor beta chains below, sequenced in a study of shared clonotypes between healthy human individuals. Profiled with immunoSEQ multiplex PCR; TCRdb holds only in-frame clones, not every one. The data contain 2,500,000 or so clones, roughly 93% of them singletons. The sequencing sample was made of naive CD4+ T cells from PBMCs. Documented subset: CD45RA+ positively selected. The receptors stem from a young man in good health. Some clones in this sample may be carry-over from other donors' samples.

In regard to this clone: Other nucleotide sequences from this sample produce the same CDR3. The V gene is TRBV25-1, the J gene TRBJ1-3, with D uncertain. The CDR3 has 15 residues. Germline loops: CDR1 MGHDK, CDR2 SYGVNS. Between the trimmed V and J ends, which lost 3 bases and 2 bases, there was a span of 11 bases. The CDR3 sequence is CASSDPRGAGNTIYF. Written as DNA, the CDR3 is TGTGCCAGCAGTGACCCCCGCGGAGCTGGAAACACCATATATTTT.

The genes are TRBV6-6 and TRBJ1-3; 8 nucleotides line up with TRBD1. Germline V gives CDR1 MNHNY, CDR2 SVGAGI (reference sequence). The CDR3 loop spans 16 amino acids. Trimming cost V 2 bases and J 0 bases; bases outside gene matches: 3. The CDR3 DNA is TGTGCCAGCAGTTACACAGGGGGAAACTCTGGAAACACCATATATTTT. Its protein product is CASSYTGGNSGNTIYF.